The 25 T cell receptor beta chains below were found in one sample sequenced in a study of blood T cell repertoires in COVID-19. TCRdb's table, derived via immunoSEQ multiplex PCR, lists solely in-frame clones and lacks some. The profile covers fewer than 300,000 clones, with over 80% appearing a single time and 6% to 8% taken by the ten largest. Sequencing was carried out using peripheral blood. The receptor source for this set is a woman between 45 and 65 years old with COVID-19, enrolled during active disease.

The J gene is TRBJ1-3, the V gene TRBV5-4, with 10 bases aligning to TRBD1. Germline CDR1 is SGHNT and CDR2 is YYREEE (reference sequence). The CDR3 has 14 amino acids. Trimming at V came to 4 bases and at J to 6 bases, leaving 4 bases not matched to a gene. As DNA, the CDR3 is TGTGCCAGCAGCGCGGACAGGGGGGAAAACACCATATATTTT. Protein product: CASSADRGENTIYF.

A word on this clone: In the same sample, other DNA sequences code for this CDR3. The chain joins TRBV5-4 to TRBJ2-1; TRBD2 might be the D (5 bases). Between the trimmed V and J ends, which lost 2 bases and 6 bases, there was a span of 9 bases. Germline CDR1 reads SGHNT; CDR2 reads YYREEE (reference sequence). This CDR3 contains 13 residues. The CDR3 sequence is CASSLRGGNEQFF. As DNA, the CDR3 is TGTGCCAGCAGCTTAAGAGGAGGCAATGAGCAGTTCTTC.

The chain uses TRBV30 and TRBJ1-4; tentative D call: TRBD1 (5 bases). CDR1 GTSNPN and CDR2 SVGIG come from the germline V gene (reference sequence). This CDR3 region has 12 residues. V lost 8 bases, J lost 6 bases, and 13 bases lay in between. The CDR3 here is CAVAGLDEKLFF. CDR3 sequence (DNA): TGTGCCGTTGCGGGGCTGGATGAAAAACTGTTTTTT.

This chain joins TRBV25-1 and TRBJ1-5; 8 positions match TRBD1. V trimming: 4 bases; J trimming: 1 base; junction bases outside the gene matches: 0. The V gene's germline CDR1 is MGHDK and CDR2 SYGVNS. There are 14 residues in the CDR3. The DNA for the CDR3 is TGTGCCAGCAGTGGACAGGGGAGCAATCAGCCCCAGCATTTT. It is translated as CASSGQGSNQPQHF.

The chain joins TRBV18 to TRBJ2-1; a possible D gene is TRBD2 (5 bases). This CDR3 contains 14 residues. V was pared by 4 bases and J by 0 bases, with 7 bases between. CDR1 KGHSH and CDR2 LQKENI come from the germline V gene. Here the CDR3 DNA reads TGTGCCAGCTCACACAGCGGCTCCTACAATGAGCAGTTCTTC. Its translation is CASSHSGSYNEQFF.

This clone was recorded only once. This chain uses TRBV11-3 with TRBJ2-1, with 8 bases aligning to TRBD2. With 5 bases clipped from V and 2 bases from J, the junction kept 5 bases outside the gene matches. Per the germline V gene, CDR1 is SGHNT and CDR2 is YENEEA. This CDR3 is 15 amino acids long. The CDR3 coding sequence is TGTGCCAGCAGCCCCCGACTAGCGACCTACAATGAGCAGTTCTTC. Its protein is CASSPRLATYNEQFF.

The genes are TRBV14 and TRBJ1-3, with a weak D call TRBD1 (5 bases). V was pared by 1 base and J by 0 bases, with 13 bases between. The CDR3 runs to 17 residues. Germline V CDR1 and CDR2: SGHDN, FVKESK. Written as DNA, the CDR3 is TGTGCCAGCAGCCAAGCCCAGACAGCCAGCTCTGGAAACACCATATATTTT. Translated: CASSQAQTASSGNTIYF.

Only one count was recorded for this clone. V is TRBV30 and J is TRBJ2-1, with 11 bases lining up with TRBD2. Per the germline V gene, CDR1 is GTSNPN and CDR2 is SVGIG (reference sequence). V lost 3 bases, J lost 4 bases, and 2 bases stayed unmatched. The CDR3 has 14 residues. CDR3 loop: CAWRLAGGYNEQFF. The CDR3 DNA reads as TGTGCCTGGAGGCTAGCGGGAGGTTACAATGAGCAGTTCTTC.

This CDR3 reads CASSSSGGRETQYF. The CDR3 DNA follows: TGTGCCAGCAGCTCCTCGGGGGGTCGGGAGACCCAGTACTTC. The chain has TRBV7-3 and TRBJ2-5; 7 nucleotides match TRBD2. V shed 4 bases and J 5 bases; nucleotides not matched to a gene: 7. The CDR3 contains 14 residues. Germline CDR1 and CDR2: SGHTA and FQGTGA.

The rearrangement joins TRBV19 to TRBJ1-5; possibly TRBD1 for D (6 bases). This CDR3 is built from 19 residues. V gave up 6 bases and J gave up 2 bases, with 26 bases separating them. Germline V lookup: CDR1 LNHDA, CDR2 SQIVND (reference sequence). The CDR3: CASRSAKTPARQGNQPQHF. DNA of the CDR3: TGTGCCAGTAGGTCCGCAAAAACCCCGGCCAGACAGGGCAATCAGCCCCAGCATTTT.

This chain uses TRBV18 with TRBJ1-2; weak D call: TRBD1 (6 bases). The V end lost 2 bases, the J end lost 5 bases, and 12 bases lay between the germline ends. This CDR3 comprises 14 residues. Germline loops: CDR1 KGHSH, CDR2 LQKENI. The DNA of the CDR3 is TGTGCCAGCTCACCAGGGGGCCTCGGGTATGGCTACACCTTC. Its protein product is CASSPGGLGYGYTF.

The chain employs TRBV29-1 and TRBJ2-3; 8 bases are a match to TRBD2. Germline V gene sequence: CDR1 SQVTM, CDR2 ANQGSEA. The CDR3 has 16 residues. V gave up 4 bases and J gave up 1 base; unmatched junction bases: 10. CDR3 region: CSVGGSGGLGTDTQYF. The CDR3 bases are TGCAGCGTTGGAGGATCGGGGGGGCTGGGCACAGATACGCAGTATTTT.

The gene calls are TRBV27 and TRBJ1-1, with D hard to call. The V gene's germline CDR1 is MNHEY and CDR2 SMNVEV (reference sequence). The CDR3 sequence is 14 residues long. V was shortened by 8 bases and J by 2 bases, with 15 bases between the two germline ends. The CDR3 nucleotides read TGTGCCAGCGTAGCCAGTGGATCAAACACTGAAGCTTTCTTT. Residues: CASVASGSNTEAFF.

V and J are TRBV3-1 (or the pseudogene TRBV3-2) and TRBJ1-1; 7 positions match TRBD1. V gave up 2 bases and J gave up 1 base; unmatched junction bases: 7. CDR1 and CDR2 (germline): LGHDT, YNNKEL (reference sequence). The CDR3 runs 16 residues. This CDR3 is CASSQRLTGTNTEAFF. The DNA for the CDR3 is TGTGCCAGCAGCCAACGCCTGACAGGGACGAACACTGAAGCTTTCTTT.

The chain is built from TRBV11-3 and TRBJ2-1; tentatively, D is TRBD2 (5 bases). This CDR3 has 16 residues. CDR1 SGHNT and CDR2 YENEEA come from the germline V gene. Trimming removed 7 bases from V and 4 bases from J, with 20 bases in between. CDR3 bases: TGTGCCAGCACCAACTCCGGAGGCGGACGATACAATGAGCAGTTCTTC. Protein: CASTNSGGGRYNEQFF.

V usage is TRBV7-9 and J usage is TRBJ1-1, with 9 positions matching TRBD1. The ends lost 4 bases at V and 6 bases at J; junction bases unmatched: 9. CDR1 is SEHNR and CDR2 is FQNEAQ in the germline V gene (reference sequence). The CDR3 runs to 15 residues. The CDR3 region is CASSSTGGERAEAFF. The CDR3 DNA reads as TGTGCCAGCAGCTCTACAGGGGGCGAGAGAGCTGAAGCTTTCTTT.

The chain links TRBV6-5 to TRBJ2-3, with 9 nucleotides matching TRBD2. The V gene end was trimmed by 0 bases and the J gene end by 8 bases; junction bases not matched to a gene: 9. CDR3 length equals 16 residues. The germline CDR1 and CDR2 sequences are MNHEY and SVGAGI. CDR3 loop: CASSYSTPSGIGTQYF. Here the CDR3 DNA reads TGTGCCAGCAGTTACTCGACCCCTAGCGGGATTGGTACGCAGTATTTT.

This clone came up once. V gene TRBV4-1 combines with J gene TRBJ2-7; 7 nucleotides line up with TRBD2. V lost 3 bases to trimming and J lost 2 bases; unmatched junction nucleotides: 10. Germline V CDR1 and CDR2: MGHRA, YSYEKL. The CDR3 extends over 16 amino acids. In DNA, the CDR3 is TGCGCCAGCAGCCAGCCTACTAGCGCCCAAACCTACGAGCAGTACTTC. Translated: CASSQPTSAQTYEQYF.

This chain uses TRBV3-1 (or the pseudogene TRBV3-2) with TRBJ1-3, with 11 bases lining up with TRBD1. The length of the CDR3 is 22 residues. CDR1 LGHDT and CDR2 YNNKEL come from the germline V gene (reference sequence). The ends lost 1 base at V and 0 bases at J; junction bases unmatched: 17. CDR3 DNA: TGTGCCAGCAGCCAAGCCGTCGAAAGGGACAGGGGGTTATTCAGCTCTGGAAACACCATATATTTT. Amino acids: CASSQAVERDRGLFSSGNTIYF.

V usage is TRBV20-1 and J usage is TRBJ2-1; TRBD2 matches at 9 bases. Trimming at V came to 3 bases and at J to 2 bases, leaving 5 bases not matched to a gene. Germline V CDR1 and CDR2: DFQATT, SNEGSKA (reference sequence). This CDR3 contains 15 residues. The CDR3 bases are TGCAGTGCTAGTTCGGCGGGAGGGCCCTACAATGAGCAGTTCTTC. This encodes CSASSAGGPYNEQFF.

This clone appeared once. The chain joins TRBV6-2 or TRBV6-3 to TRBJ1-2; TRBD1 matches at 7 bases. J gave up 3 bases and V 6 bases, and 10 bases lay outside the gene matches. Germline V CDR1 and CDR2: MNHEY, SVGEGT. This CDR3 comprises 15 residues. CDR3 in amino acids: CASSEQGRGYYGYTF. CDR3 bases: TGTGCCAGCAGCGAACAGGGGCGAGGGTACTATGGCTACACCTTC.

This chain connects TRBV19 to TRBJ2-7; 10 bases are shared with TRBD2. The CDR3 runs 16 residues. Unmatched junction bases numbered 14, after V lost 8 bases and J lost 4 bases. Germline values: CDR1 LNHDA, CDR2 SQIVND (reference sequence). CDR3 in DNA: TGTGCCAGTCGGAGGACTAGCGGTTCTGGGGTTTACGAGCAGTACTTC. Amino acid sequence: CASRRTSGSGVYEQYF.

The chain couples TRBV30 to TRBJ2-7, with a tentative D call TRBD1 (6 bases). The CDR3 has 14 amino acids. Per germline, CDR1 GTSNPN and CDR2 SVGIG (reference sequence). The V and J ends lost 3 bases and 0 bases respectively, with 12 bases between them. CDR3: CAWSLRQVSYEQYF. DNA for the CDR3: TGTGCCTGGAGCTTGCGACAGGTCTCCTACGAGCAGTACTTC.

The rearrangement joins TRBV4-3 to TRBJ1-1; D gene unclear. This CDR3 is 16 amino acids long. Trimming left V 4 bases short and J 0 bases short, with 15 bases between. In germline, CDR1 is LGHNA, CDR2 YSLEER. CDR3 amino acids: CASSPTTGSLNTEAFF. The CDR3, as DNA: TGCGCCAGCAGCCCCACCACCGGGAGCCTGAACACTGAAGCTTTCTTT.

For the CDR3, the DNA is TGTGCCAGTAGTTCCGGGACAGGGCCGGGTGGGGCCAACGTCCTGACTTTC. This translates into CASSSGTGPGGANVLTF. V gene TRBV19 combines with J gene TRBJ2-6; 9 bases match TRBD1. Germline V gives CDR1 LNHDA, CDR2 SQIVND (reference sequence). V was pared by 5 bases and J by 3 bases, with 8 bases of the junction left unmatched. The CDR3 length is 17 residues.